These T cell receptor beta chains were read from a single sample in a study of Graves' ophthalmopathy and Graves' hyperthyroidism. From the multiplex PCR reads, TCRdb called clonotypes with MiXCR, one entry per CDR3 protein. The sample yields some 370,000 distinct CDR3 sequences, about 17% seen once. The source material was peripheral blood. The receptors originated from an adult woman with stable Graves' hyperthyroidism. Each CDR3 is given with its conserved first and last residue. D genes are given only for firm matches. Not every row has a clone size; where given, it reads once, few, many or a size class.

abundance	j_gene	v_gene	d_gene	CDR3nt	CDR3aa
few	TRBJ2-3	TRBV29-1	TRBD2	TGCAGCGTTGAATTTTTGCTAGCGGGAGCGGCAGATACGCAGTATTTT	CSVEFLLAGAADTQYF
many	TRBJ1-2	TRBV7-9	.	TGTGCCAGCACCCCAGGGCTGGACTATGGCTACACCTTC	CASTPGLDYGYTF
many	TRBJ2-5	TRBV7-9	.	TGTGCCAGCAGCATGACAGTCCAAGAGACCCAGTACTTC	CASSMTVQETQYF
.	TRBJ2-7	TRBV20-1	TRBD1	TGCAGTGCGAAATGGACAGGGAGCTCCTACGAGCAGTACTTC	CSAKWTGSSYEQYF
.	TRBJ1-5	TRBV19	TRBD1	TGTGCCAGTAATGGACGACAGGGGCCCAATCAGCCCCAGCATTTT	CASNGRQGPNQPQHF
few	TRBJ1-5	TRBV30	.	TGTGCCTGGAGTAACTCTCGGGGGCAGCCCCAGCATTTT	CAWSNSRGQPQHF
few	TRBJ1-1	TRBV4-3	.	TGCGCCAGCAGCCAAGATCGCCCGAGTATGAACACTGAAGCTTTCTTT	CASSQDRPSMNTEAFF
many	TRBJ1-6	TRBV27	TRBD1	TGTGCCAGCAGAACGACAGGGGGCCCCTCGGCACCCCTCCACTTT	CASRTTGGPSAPLHF
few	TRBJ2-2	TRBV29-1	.	TGCAGCGTTCGAACAGGGTCCGGGGAGCTGTTTTTT	CSVRTGSGELFF
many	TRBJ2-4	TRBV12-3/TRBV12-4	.	TGTGCCAGCACCCCCACCTTGAGTCTAGGGGAACCTCAGTACTTC	CASTPTLSLGEPQYF
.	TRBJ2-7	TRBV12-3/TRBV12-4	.	TGTGCCAGCAGTTACAATATCGGACCGACGTACTTC	CASSYNIGPTYF
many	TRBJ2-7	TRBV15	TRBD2	TGTGCCACCAGCGTTAGCGGGGGTCCCTACGAGCAGTACTTC	CATSVSGGPYEQYF